This is a list of T cell receptor beta chains from one sample in a study of blood T cell repertoires in COVID-19. Some clones are missing from TCRdb's copy, which holds only in-frame ones; the method was immunoSEQ multiplex PCR. This sample yields 100,000 to 120,000 clones, of which approximately 79% are seen a single time; under 20% belongs to the top ten. Sequenced material: peripheral blood. The origin of the receptors is a woman of 80 years or more with active or convalescent COVID-19. The CDR3 runs from the conserved cysteine through the conserved F or W. The order of the fields is J gene, clone size, V gene, CDR3 length, D gene, CDR3 protein, CDR3 DNA. The D gene is left open where the match is weak. A row's size may be missing; if present it is once, few, many or a size class.

TRBJ2-7,NA,TRBV12-3/TRBV12-4,13,TRBD1,CASSSGQAGEQYF,TGTGCCAGCAGTTCGGGACAGGCGGGTGAGCAGTACTTC
TRBJ2-1,NA,TRBV5-1,15,TRBD2,CASSFGEGIYNEQFF,TGCGCCAGCAGCTTCGGGGAGGGGATCTACAATGAGCAGTTCTTC
TRBJ2-5,NA,TRBV7-2,14,TRBD2,CASSSSGMGETQYF,TGTGCCAGCAGCTCCAGCGGGATGGGAGAGACCCAGTACTTC
TRBJ2-2,NA,TRBV24-1,15,TRBD1,CATSENTGGHGELFF,TGTGCCACCAGTGAGAATACAGGGGGCCACGGGGAGCTGTTTTTT
TRBJ1-1,NA,TRBV28,12,NA,CASRAGATEAFF,TGTGCCAGCAGGGCAGGTGCCACTGAAGCTTTCTTT
TRBJ1-4,few,TRBV5-1,15,NA,CASSFVWGSNEKLFF,TGCGCCAGCAGCTTCGTGTGGGGCTCTAATGAAAAACTGTTTTTT
TRBJ2-7,NA,TRBV29-1,12,TRBD1,CSAQGGSYEQYF,TGCAGCGCACAGGGGGGATCCTACGAGCAGTACTTC
TRBJ2-7,NA,TRBV5-1,14,NA,CASSLGSGRYEQYF,TGCGCCAGCAGCTTGGGCTCGGGTCGCTACGAGCAGTACTTC
TRBJ2-1,few,TRBV6-1,18,TRBD2,CASSEAIGSGRTYNEQFF,TGTGCCAGCAGTGAAGCGATCGGTAGCGGGAGGACCTACAATGAGCAGTTCTTC
TRBJ2-3,NA,TRBV6-5,14,NA,CASSLSRMSDTQYF,TGTGCCAGTTCATTAAGCCGTATGTCAGATACGCAGTATTTT
TRBJ1-1,NA,TRBV11-1,14,TRBD1,CASSPGQGNTEAFF,TGTGCCAGCAGCCCAGGACAGGGGAACACTGAAGCTTTCTTT
TRBJ2-1,NA,TRBV18,13,NA,CASSETTYNEQFF,TGTGCCAGCTCAGAGACGACTTACAATGAGCAGTTCTTC
TRBJ2-7,NA,TRBV28,13,NA,CASSLHSTYEQYF,TGTGCCAGCAGTCTGCACTCGACCTACGAGCAGTACTTC
TRBJ1-2,few,TRBV6-2/TRBV6-3,14,TRBD1,CASSYQGQGGGYTF,TGTGCCAGCAGTTACCAGGGACAGGGCGGAGGCTACACCTTC
TRBJ2-2,NA,TRBV7-9,14,TRBD2,CASSPGTRTGELFF,TGTGCCAGCAGCCCAGGGACTAGGACCGGGGAGCTGTTTTTT
TRBJ1-2,NA,TRBV28,12,NA,CASSLITAGYTF,TGTGCCAGCAGTTTAATAACTGCTGGCTACACCTTC
TRBJ2-3,NA,TRBV3-1/TRBV3-2,15,NA,CASSPLAVSTDTQYF,TGTGCCAGCAGCCCTTTAGCGGTGAGCACAGATACGCAGTATTTT
TRBJ1-5,NA,TRBV7-6,19,NA,CASSTPPQPGKKGNQPQHF,TGTGCCAGCAGCACCCCCCCCCAACCGGGAAAAAAAGGCAATCAGCCCCAGCATTTT
TRBJ1-2,NA,TRBV7-3,13,TRBD1,CASSRDRNYGYTF,TGTGCCAGCAGCCGGGACAGGAACTATGGCTACACCTTC
TRBJ2-1,NA,TRBV7-2,15,NA,CASSSSARSYNEQFF,TGTGCCAGCAGCTCTAGCGCTCGCTCCTACAATGAGCAGTTCTTC
TRBJ2-6,NA,TRBV10-1,16,TRBD1,CASSGQGRSGANVLTF,TGCGCCAGCAGTGGACAGGGGCGCTCTGGGGCCAACGTCCTGACTTTC
TRBJ2-2,NA,TRBV20-1,12,NA,CSASLGAGELFF,TGCAGTGCTAGTCTAGGAGCCGGGGAGCTGTTTTTT
TRBJ2-5,NA,TRBV5-5,16,TRBD2,CASSQGLAGGYETQYF,TGTGCCAGCAGCCAGGGACTAGCGGGAGGGTATGAGACCCAGTACTTC
TRBJ2-5,NA,TRBV5-1,17,TRBD2,CASSLGVSSGNQETQYF,TGCGCCAGCAGCTTGGGGGTCTCTAGCGGGAACCAAGAGACCCAGTACTTC
TRBJ2-6,NA,TRBV30,16,NA,CAWSVLGAAGANVLTF,TGTGCCTGGAGTGTACTTGGAGCTGCTGGGGCCAACGTCCTGACTTTC
TRBJ2-2,NA,TRBV5-1,15,NA,CASSLALANTGELFF,TGCGCCAGCAGCTTGGCCCTAGCGAACACCGGGGAGCTGTTTTTT
TRBJ2-7,NA,TRBV5-6,18,TRBD2,CASSLAMGLAGIPYEQYF,TGTGCCAGCAGCTTGGCCATGGGACTAGCGGGGATACCCTACGAGCAGTACTTC
TRBJ1-6,NA,TRBV19,15,NA,CASRPSRGNYSPLHF,TGTGCCAGTAGACCCTCCAGGGGTAACTACTCACCCCTCCACTTT
TRBJ2-3,NA,TRBV13,15,NA,CASSFGDSGTDTQYF,TGTGCCAGCAGCTTTGGGGACTCAGGGACAGATACGCAGTATTTT
TRBJ1-1,NA,TRBV20-1,11,NA,CSATDWTEAFF,TGCAGTGCTACCGACTGGACTGAAGCTTTCTTT
TRBJ2-1,NA,TRBV7-3,15,TRBD1,CASSSDRGSYNEQFF,TGTGCCAGCAGCTCCGACAGGGGCTCCTACAATGAGCAGTTCTTC
TRBJ2-3,NA,TRBV18,16,TRBD2,CASSQIAGGPGDTQYF,TGTGCCAGCTCACAGATAGCGGGAGGGCCAGGAGATACGCAGTATTTT
TRBJ2-1,NA,TRBV9,16,TRBD2,CASSTGTSGIYNEQFF,TGTGCCAGCAGCACCGGGACTAGCGGGATCTACAATGAGCAGTTCTTC
TRBJ1-1,NA,TRBV10-1,13,NA,CASSVGVSTEAFF,TGCGCCAGCAGTGTTGGAGTGAGCACTGAAGCTTTCTTT
TRBJ1-3,NA,TRBV2,14,TRBD1,CASSEQGAGNTIYF,TGTGCCAGCAGTGAACAGGGGGCGGGAAACACCATATATTTT
TRBJ1-1,NA,TRBV7-9,15,TRBD1,CASSEGDRPNTEAFF,TGTGCCAGCAGCGAAGGGGACAGGCCAAACACTGAAGCTTTCTTT
TRBJ1-2,NA,TRBV5-6,13,NA,CASSLHAVLGYTF,TGTGCCAGCAGCTTACACGCTGTTCTTGGCTACACCTTC
TRBJ2-2,NA,TRBV19,13,NA,CASSPGYTGELFF,TGTGCCAGTAGCCCGGGGTACACCGGGGAGCTGTTTTTT
TRBJ2-2,NA,TRBV7-9,14,TRBD2,CASSLSGRDGELFF,TGTGCCAGCAGCTTATCAGGGAGGGACGGGGAGCTGTTTTTT
TRBJ2-1,NA,TRBV28,14,TRBD1,CASSTGQVYNEQFF,TGTGCCAGCAGTACAGGACAGGTCTACAATGAGCAGTTCTTC
TRBJ2-3,NA,TRBV7-2,15,TRBD2,CASSQTGGGTDTQYF,TGTGCCAGCAGTCAAACGGGGGGAGGCACAGATACGCAGTATTTT
TRBJ2-7,NA,TRBV6-4,14,TRBD1,CASSTDRGVYEQYF,TGTGCCAGCAGCACGGACAGGGGGGTCTACGAGCAGTACTTC
TRBJ2-5,NA,TRBV5-6,12,NA,CASSQVRETQYF,TGTGCCAGCAGCCAAGTGCGGGAGACCCAGTACTTC
TRBJ1-1,NA,TRBV4-1,12,NA,CASSQNRAGAFF,TGCGCCAGCAGCCAGAACAGGGCAGGGGCTTTCTTT
TRBJ2-1,once,TRBV5-8,19,TRBD2,CASSLYNIAGGATYNEQFF,TGTGCCAGCAGCTTGTATAACATAGCGGGAGGGGCCACCTACAATGAGCAGTTCTTC
TRBJ1-3,NA,TRBV9,14,NA,CASSVGQGKNTIYF,TGTGCCAGCAGCGTAGGGCAGGGTAAAAACACCATATATTTT
TRBJ2-2,few,TRBV6-2/TRBV6-3,18,NA,CASSYPIFAGKNTGELFF,TGTGCCAGCAGTTACCCCATCTTCGCCGGGAAGAACACCGGGGAGCTGTTTTTT
TRBJ1-1,once,TRBV11-1,12,NA,CASSSVRSEAFF,TGTGCCAGCAGCTCCGTGCGTTCTGAAGCTTTCTTT
TRBJ1-1,NA,TRBV29-1,18,TRBD1,CSVGGHREADRENTEAFF,TGCAGCGTTGGGGGACACAGGGAGGCCGACAGGGAGAACACTGAAGCTTTCTTT
TRBJ1-1,NA,TRBV5-1,14,NA,CASSFGGVNTEAFF,TGCGCCAGCAGCTTTGGGGGGGTGAACACTGAAGCTTTCTTT
TRBJ2-5,NA,TRBV4-2,16,TRBD2,CASSQHVQREGETQYF,TGTGCCAGCAGCCAACATGTCCAGCGGGAGGGAGAGACCCAGTACTTC
TRBJ1-2,NA,TRBV11-2,13,TRBD1,CASSRGQGGGYTF,TGTGCCAGCAGCCGCGGACAGGGAGGCGGCTACACCTTC
TRBJ2-2,NA,TRBV11-3,16,TRBD1,CASSLGQGRDTGELFF,TGTGCCAGCAGCTTAGGACAGGGCAGAGACACCGGGGAGCTGTTTTTT
TRBJ2-7,NA,TRBV3-1/TRBV3-2,13,NA,CASSQRSTYEQYF,TGTGCCAGCAGCCAACGATCTACCTACGAGCAGTACTTC